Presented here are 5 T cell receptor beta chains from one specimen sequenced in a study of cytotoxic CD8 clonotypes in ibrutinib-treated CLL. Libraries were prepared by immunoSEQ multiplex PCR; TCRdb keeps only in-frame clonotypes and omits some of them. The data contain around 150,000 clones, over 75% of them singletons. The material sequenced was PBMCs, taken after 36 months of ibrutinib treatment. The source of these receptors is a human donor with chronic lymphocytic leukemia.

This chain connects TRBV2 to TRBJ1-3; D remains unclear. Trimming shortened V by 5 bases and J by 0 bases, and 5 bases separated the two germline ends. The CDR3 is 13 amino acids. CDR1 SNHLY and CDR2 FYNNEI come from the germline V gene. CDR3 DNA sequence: TGTGCCAGCAGTTTGGTCTCTGGAAACACCATATATTTT. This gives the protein CASSLVSGNTIYF.

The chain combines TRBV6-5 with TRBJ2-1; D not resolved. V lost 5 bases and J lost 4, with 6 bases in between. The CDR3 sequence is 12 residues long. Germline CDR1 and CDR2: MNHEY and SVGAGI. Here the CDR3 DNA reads TGTGCCAGCAGTCCCCGATACAATGAGCAGTTCTTC. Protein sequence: CASSPRYNEQFF.

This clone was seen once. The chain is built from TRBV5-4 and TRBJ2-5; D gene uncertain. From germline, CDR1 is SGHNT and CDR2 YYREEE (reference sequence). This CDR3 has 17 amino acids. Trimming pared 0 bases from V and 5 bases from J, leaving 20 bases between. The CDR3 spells CASSLEGSPLSLETQYF. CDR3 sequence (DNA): TGTGCCAGCAGCTTGGAAGGTAGTCCCCTCTCGTTGGAGACCCAGTACTTC.

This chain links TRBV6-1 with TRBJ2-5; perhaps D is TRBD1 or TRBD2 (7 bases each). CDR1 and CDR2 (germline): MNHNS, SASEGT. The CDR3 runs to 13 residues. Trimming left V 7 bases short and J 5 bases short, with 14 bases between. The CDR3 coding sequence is TGTGCCAGCACCAGACAGGGAGGGGAGACCCAGTACTTC. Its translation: CASTRQGGETQYF.

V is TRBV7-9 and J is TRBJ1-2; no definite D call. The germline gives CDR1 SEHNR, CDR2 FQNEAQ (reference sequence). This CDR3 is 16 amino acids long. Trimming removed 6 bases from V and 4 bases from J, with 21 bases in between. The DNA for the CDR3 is TGTGCCAGCAGATCATTGAAGGGATCTCCCACCTATGGCTACACCTTC. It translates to CASRSLKGSPTYGYTF.